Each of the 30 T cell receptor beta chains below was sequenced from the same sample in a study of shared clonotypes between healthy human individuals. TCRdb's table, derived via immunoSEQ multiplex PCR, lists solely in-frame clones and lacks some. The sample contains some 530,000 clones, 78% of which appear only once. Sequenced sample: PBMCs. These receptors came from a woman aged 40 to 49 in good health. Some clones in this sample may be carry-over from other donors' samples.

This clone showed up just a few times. The CDR3 DNA reads TGTGCCAGCAGGGGGGGGGTGGAGCAGTTCTTC. This sequence encodes CASRGGVEQFF. This rearrangement joins TRBV6-6 to TRBJ2-1; 7 positions match TRBD2. The CDR3 consists of 11 residues. Germline V CDR1 and CDR2: MNHNY, SVGAGI (reference sequence). The trim removed 6 bases at V and 10 bases at J, leaving 3 bases unmatched.

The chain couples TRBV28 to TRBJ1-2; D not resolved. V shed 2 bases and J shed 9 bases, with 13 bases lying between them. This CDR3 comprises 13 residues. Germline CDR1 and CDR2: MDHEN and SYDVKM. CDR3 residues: CASSLAGIGSYTF. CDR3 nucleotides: TGTGCCAGCAGTTTAGCCGGGATCGGTAGCTACACCTTC.

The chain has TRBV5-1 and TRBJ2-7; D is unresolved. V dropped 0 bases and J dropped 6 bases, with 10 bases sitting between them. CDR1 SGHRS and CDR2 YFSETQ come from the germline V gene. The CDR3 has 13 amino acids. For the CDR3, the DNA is TGCGCCAGCAGCTTGGCCCCGGTGGGCGAGCAGTACTTC. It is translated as CASSLAPVGEQYF.

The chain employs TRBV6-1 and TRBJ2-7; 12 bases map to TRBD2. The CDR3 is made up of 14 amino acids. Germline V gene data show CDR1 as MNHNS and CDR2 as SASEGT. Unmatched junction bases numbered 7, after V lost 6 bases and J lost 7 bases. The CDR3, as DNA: TGTGCCAGCAGGACTAGCGGGAGTGATGGAGAGCAGTACTTC. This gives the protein CASRTSGSDGEQYF.

The CDR3 loop reads CASSSGRGEQFF. The DNA of the CDR3 is TGTGCCAGCAGTAGCGGGAGGGGTGAGCAGTTCTTC. This chain joins TRBV9 and TRBJ2-1, with 11 nucleotides matching TRBD2. The CDR3 has 12 amino acids. Germline assignment: CDR1 SGDLS and CDR2 YYNGEE. J gave up 9 bases and V 5 bases, and 1 base lay outside the gene matches.

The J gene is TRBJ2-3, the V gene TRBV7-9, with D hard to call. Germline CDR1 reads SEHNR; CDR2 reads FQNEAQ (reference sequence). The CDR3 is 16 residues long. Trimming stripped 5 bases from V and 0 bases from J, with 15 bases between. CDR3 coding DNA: TGTGCCAGCAGCAAACCAGGATTCTCTAGCACAGATACGCAGTATTTT. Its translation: CASSKPGFSSTDTQYF.

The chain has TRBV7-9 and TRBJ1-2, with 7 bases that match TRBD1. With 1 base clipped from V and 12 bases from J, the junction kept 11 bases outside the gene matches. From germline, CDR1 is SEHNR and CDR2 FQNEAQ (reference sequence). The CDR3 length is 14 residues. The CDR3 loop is CASSLGLSPTGDTF. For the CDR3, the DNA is TGTGCCAGCAGCTTAGGCCTTTCCCCCACAGGGGACACCTTC.

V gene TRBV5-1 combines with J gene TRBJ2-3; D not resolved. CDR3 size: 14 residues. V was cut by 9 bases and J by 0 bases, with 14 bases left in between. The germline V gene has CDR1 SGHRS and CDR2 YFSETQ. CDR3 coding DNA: TGCGCCACCTCGGAACTCCCTAGCACAGATACGCAGTATTTT. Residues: CATSELPSTDTQYF.

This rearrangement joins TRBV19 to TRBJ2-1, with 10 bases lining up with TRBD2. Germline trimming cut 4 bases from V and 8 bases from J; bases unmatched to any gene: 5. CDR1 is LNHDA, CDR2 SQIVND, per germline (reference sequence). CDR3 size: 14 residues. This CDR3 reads CASSTASGSDEQFF. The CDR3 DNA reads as TGTGCCAGTAGTACGGCTAGCGGGAGTGATGAGCAGTTCTTC.

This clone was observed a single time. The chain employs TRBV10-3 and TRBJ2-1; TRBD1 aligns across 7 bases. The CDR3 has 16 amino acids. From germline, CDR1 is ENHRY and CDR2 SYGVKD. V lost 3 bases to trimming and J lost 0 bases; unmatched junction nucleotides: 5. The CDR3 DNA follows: TGTGCCATCAGTGACCCACAGGGGAACTCCTACAATGAGCAGTTCTTC. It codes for CAISDPQGNSYNEQFF.

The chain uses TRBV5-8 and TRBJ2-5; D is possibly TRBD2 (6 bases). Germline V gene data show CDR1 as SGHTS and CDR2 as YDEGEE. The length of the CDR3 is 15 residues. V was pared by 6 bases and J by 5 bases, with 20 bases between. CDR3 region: CASNRGARGGETQYF. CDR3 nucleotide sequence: TGTGCCAGCAACCGTGGGGCGCGCGGAGGGGAGACCCAGTACTTC.

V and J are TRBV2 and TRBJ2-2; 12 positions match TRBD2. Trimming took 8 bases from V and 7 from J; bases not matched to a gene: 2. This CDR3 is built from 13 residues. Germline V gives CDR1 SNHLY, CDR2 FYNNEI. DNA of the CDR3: TGTGCCAGCGCGACTAGCGGGGGCGGGGAGCTGTTTTTT. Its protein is CASATSGGGELFF.

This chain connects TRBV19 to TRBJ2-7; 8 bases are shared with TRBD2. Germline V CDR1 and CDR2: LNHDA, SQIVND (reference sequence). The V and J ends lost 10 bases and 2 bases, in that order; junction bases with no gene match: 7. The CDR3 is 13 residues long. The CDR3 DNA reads TGTGCCACCTCTACTAGCGGAGCCTACGAGCAGTACTTC. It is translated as CATSTSGAYEQYF.

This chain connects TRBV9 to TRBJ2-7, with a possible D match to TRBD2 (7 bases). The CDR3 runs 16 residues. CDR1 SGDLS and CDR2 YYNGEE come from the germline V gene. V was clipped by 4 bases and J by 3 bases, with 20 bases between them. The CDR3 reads CASSPGGGVRGYEQYF. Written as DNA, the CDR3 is TGTGCCAGCAGCCCGGGGGGCGGTGTCAGGGGCTACGAGCAGTACTTC.

The CDR3 sequence is CASSFSQSSYEQYF. As DNA, the CDR3 is TGTGCCAGCAGCTTCTCACAGAGCTCCTACGAGCAGTACTTC. V gene TRBV7-9 combines with J gene TRBJ2-7; D call uncertain. The CDR3 is 14 residues long. Germline V lookup: CDR1 SEHNR, CDR2 FQNEAQ (reference sequence). V shed 3 bases and J shed 0 bases, with 9 bases lying between them.

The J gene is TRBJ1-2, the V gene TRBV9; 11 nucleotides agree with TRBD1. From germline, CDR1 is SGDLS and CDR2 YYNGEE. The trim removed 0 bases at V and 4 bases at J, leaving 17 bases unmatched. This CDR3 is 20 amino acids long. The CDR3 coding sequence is TGTGCCAGCAGCGTAGCGGCAGGACAGGGGGCATCTTTGCCCGCCTATGGCTACACCTTC. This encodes CASSVAAGQGASLPAYGYTF.

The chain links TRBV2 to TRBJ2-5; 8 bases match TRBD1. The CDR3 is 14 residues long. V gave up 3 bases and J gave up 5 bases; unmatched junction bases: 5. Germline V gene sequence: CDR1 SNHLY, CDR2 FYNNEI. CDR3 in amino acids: CASSDRGRDETQYF. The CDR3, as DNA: TGTGCCAGCAGTGACAGGGGGCGCGATGAGACCCAGTACTTC.

Here the CDR3 reads CASSPFGAGDNQPQHF. The CDR3 coding sequence is TGTGCCAGCAGCCCCTTTGGGGCAGGGGACAATCAGCCCCAGCATTTT. The J gene is TRBJ1-5, the V gene TRBV28, with D maybe TRBD1 (6 bases). The CDR3 runs to 16 residues. V was pared by 6 bases and J by 3 bases, with 18 bases between. Looked up from germline, CDR1 is MDHEN and CDR2 is SYDVKM. The full variable domain, with the rest looked up from reference TRBV28 and TRBJ1-5, is DVKVTQSSRYLVKRTGEKVFLECVQDMDHENMFWYRQDPGLGLRLIYFSYDVKMKEKGDIPEGYSVSREKKERFSLILESASTNQTSMYLCASSPFGAGDNQPQHFGDGTRLSIL.

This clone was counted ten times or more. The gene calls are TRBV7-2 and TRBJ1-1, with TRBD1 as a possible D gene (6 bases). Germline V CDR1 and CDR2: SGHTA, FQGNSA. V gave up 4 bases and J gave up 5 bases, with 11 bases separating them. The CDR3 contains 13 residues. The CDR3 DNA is TGTGCCAGCAGCTCCAGGGGAGGGACTGAAGCTTTCTTT. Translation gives CASSSRGGTEAFF.

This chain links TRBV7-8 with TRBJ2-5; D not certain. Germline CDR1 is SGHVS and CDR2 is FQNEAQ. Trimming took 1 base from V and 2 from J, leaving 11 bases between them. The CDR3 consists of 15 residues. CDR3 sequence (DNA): TGTGCCAGCAGCTTAGGTGGCCGAGTACAAGAGACCCAGTACTTC. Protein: CASSLGGRVQETQYF.

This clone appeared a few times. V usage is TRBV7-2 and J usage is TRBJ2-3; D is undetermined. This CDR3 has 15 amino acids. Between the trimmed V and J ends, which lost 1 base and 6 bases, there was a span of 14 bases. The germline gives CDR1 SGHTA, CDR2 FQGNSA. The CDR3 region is CASSLGSRRHDTQYF. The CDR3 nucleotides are TGTGCCAGCAGCTTAGGTTCCCGGCGGCACGATACGCAGTATTTT.

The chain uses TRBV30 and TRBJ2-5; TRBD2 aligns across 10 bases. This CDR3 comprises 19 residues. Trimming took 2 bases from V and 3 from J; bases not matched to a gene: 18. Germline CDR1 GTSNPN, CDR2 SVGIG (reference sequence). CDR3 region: CAWSPRDQREGLVEETQYF. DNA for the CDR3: TGTGCCTGGAGTCCACGGGACCAGCGGGAGGGCCTTGTGGAAGAGACCCAGTACTTC.

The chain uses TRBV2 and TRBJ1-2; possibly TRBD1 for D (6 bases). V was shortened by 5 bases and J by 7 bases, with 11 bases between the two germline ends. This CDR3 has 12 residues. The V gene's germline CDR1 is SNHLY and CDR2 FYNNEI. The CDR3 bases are TGTGCCAGCAGTTCACAGGGTGGTGGCTACACCTTC. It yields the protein CASSSQGGGYTF.

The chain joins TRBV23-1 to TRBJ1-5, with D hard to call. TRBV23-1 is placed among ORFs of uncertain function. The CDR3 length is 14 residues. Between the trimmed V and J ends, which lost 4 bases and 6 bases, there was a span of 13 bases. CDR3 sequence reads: CASSPPPGVQPQHF. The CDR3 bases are TGCGCCAGCAGTCCCCCACCCGGGGTTCAGCCCCAGCATTTT.

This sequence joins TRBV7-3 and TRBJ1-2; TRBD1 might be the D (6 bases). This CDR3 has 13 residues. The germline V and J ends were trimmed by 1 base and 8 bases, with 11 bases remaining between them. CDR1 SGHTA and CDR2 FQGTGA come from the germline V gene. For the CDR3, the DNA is TGTGCCAGCAGCTTAATCTCCGGACAGGGCTACACCTTC. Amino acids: CASSLISGQGYTF.

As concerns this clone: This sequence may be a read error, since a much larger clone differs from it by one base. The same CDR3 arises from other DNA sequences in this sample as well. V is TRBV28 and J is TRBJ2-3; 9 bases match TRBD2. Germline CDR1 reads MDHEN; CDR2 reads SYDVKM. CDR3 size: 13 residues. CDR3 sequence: CASLAGPTDTQYF. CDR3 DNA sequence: TGTGCCAGTCTAGCGGGACCCACAGACACGCAGTATTTT.

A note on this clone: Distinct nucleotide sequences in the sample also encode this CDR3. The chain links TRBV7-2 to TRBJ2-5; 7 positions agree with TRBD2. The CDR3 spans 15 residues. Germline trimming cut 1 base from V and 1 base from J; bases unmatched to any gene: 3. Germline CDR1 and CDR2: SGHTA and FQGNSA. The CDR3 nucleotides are TGTGCCAGCAGCTTAGGTGGCGGGGGCCAAGAGACCCAGTACTTC. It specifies CASSLGGGGQETQYF.

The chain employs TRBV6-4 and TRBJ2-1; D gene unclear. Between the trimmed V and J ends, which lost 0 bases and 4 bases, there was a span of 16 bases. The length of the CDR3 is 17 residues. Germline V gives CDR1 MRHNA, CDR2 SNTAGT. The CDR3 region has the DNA TGTGCCAGCAGTGACTCGAGGAAAATGGACGTTTACAATGAGCAGTTCTTC. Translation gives CASSDSRKMDVYNEQFF.

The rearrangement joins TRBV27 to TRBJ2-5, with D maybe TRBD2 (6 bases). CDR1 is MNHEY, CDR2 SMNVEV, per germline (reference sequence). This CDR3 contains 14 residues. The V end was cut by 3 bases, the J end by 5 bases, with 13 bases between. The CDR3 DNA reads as TGTGCCAGCAGTTTTTCCGGAGGGCGGGAGACCCAGTACTTC. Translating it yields CASSFSGGRETQYF.

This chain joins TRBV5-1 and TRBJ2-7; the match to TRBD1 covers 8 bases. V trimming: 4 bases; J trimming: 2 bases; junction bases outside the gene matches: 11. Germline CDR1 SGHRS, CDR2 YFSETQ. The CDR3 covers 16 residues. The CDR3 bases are TGCGCCAGCAGCCCCGCCCCGACAGGGGCCACCTACGAGCAGTACTTC. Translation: CASSPAPTGATYEQYF.